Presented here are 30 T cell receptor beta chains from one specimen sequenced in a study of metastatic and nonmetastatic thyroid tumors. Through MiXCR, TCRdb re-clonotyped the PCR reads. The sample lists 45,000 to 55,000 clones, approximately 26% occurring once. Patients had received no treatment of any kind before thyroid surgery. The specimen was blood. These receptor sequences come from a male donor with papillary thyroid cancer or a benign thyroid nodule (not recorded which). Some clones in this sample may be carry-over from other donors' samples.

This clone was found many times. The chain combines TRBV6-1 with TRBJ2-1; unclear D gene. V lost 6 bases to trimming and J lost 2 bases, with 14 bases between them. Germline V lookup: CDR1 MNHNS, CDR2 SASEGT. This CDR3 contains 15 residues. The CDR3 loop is CASRPDGSTYNEQFF. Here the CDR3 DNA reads TGTGCCAGCAGACCGGACGGTAGCACCTACAATGAGCAGTTCTTC.

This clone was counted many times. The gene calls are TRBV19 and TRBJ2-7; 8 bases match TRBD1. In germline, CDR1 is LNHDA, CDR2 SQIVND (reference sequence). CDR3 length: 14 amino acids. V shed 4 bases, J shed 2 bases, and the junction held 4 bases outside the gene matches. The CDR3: CASSKRDRPYEQYF. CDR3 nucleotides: TGTGCCAGTAGTAAAAGGGACAGGCCCTACGAGCAGTACTTC.

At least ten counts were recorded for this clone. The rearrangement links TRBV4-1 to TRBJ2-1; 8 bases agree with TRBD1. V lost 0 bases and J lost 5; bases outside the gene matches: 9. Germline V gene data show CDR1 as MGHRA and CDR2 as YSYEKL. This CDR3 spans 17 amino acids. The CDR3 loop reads CASSQDTGGTKHNEQFF. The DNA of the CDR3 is TGCGCCAGCAGCCAAGATACAGGGGGTACCAAACACAATGAGCAGTTCTTC.

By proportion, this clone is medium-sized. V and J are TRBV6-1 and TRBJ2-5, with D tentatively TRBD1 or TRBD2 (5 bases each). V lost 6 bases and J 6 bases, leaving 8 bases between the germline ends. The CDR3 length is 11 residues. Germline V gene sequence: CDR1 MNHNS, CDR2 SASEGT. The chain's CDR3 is CASRGEKTQYF. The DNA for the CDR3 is TGTGCCAGCAGGGGGGAGAAGACCCAGTACTTC.

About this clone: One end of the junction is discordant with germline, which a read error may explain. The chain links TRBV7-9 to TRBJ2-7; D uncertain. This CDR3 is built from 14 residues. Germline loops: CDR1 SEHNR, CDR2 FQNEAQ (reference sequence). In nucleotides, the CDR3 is TGTGCCAGCATCTTAGCCGTGGCGTCCTACGAGCAGTACTTC. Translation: CASILAVASYEQYF.

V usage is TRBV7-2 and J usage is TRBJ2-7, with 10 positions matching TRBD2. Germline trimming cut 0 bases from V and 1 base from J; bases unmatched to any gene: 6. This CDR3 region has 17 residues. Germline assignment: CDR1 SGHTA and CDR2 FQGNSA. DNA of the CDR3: TGTGCCAGCAGCTTAGCCGTAGCTAGCGGGGGTTCCTACGAGCAGTACTTC. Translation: CASSLAVASGGSYEQYF.

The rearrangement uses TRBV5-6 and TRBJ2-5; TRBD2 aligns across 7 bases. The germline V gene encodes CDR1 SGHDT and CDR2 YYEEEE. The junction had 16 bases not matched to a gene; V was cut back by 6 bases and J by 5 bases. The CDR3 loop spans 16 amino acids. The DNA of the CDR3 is TGTGCCAGCACCCTGGGGGAGGGCAGGGAGTTCGAGACCCAGTACTTC. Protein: CASTLGEGREFETQYF.

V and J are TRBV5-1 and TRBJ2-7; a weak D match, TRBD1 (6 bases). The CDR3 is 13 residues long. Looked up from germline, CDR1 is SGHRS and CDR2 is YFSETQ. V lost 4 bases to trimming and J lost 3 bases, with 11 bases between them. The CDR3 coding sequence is TGCGCCAGCAGCGAGGACAGTCACTACGAGCAGTACTTC. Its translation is CASSEDSHYEQYF. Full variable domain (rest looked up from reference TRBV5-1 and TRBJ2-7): KAGVTQTPRYLIKTRGQQVTLSCSPISGHRSVSWYQQTPGQGLQFLFEYFSETQRNKGNFPGRFSGRQFSNSRSEMNVSTLELGDSALYLCASSEDSHYEQYFGPGTRLTVT.

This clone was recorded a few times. The CDR3 here is CASSSQDRFYEQYF. As DNA, the CDR3 is TGTGCCAGCAGTTCCCAAGACAGGTTCTACGAGCAGTACTTC. V gene TRBV25-1 combines with J gene TRBJ2-7, with D possibly being TRBD1 (6 bases). The CDR3 has 14 residues. V lost 5 bases and J 3 bases, leaving 14 bases between the germline ends. Germline V gene data show CDR1 as MGHDK and CDR2 as SYGVNS.

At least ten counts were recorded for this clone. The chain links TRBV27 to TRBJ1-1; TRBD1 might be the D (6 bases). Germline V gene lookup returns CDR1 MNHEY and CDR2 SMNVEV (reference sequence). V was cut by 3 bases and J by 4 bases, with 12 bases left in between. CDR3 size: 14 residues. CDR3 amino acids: CASSFNREVTEAFF. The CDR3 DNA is TGTGCCAGCAGTTTCAACAGGGAGGTCACTGAAGCTTTCTTT.

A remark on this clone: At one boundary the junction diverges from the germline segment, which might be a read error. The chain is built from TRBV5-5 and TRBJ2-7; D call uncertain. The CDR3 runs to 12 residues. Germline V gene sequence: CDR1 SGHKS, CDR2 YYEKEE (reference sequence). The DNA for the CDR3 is TGTGCCAGCAGCCCCCTTGGGGTGTTAGGCCCCTTC. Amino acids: CASSPLGVLGPF.

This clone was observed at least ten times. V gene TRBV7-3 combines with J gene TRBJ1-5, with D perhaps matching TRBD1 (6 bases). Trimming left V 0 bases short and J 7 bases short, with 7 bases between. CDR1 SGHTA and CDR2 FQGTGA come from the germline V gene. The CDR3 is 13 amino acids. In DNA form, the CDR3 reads TGTGCCAGCAGCTTAACGGGGGGCCAGCCCCAGCATTTT. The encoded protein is CASSLTGGQPQHF.

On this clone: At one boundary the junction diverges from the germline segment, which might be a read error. The CDR3, as DNA: TGTGCCCGGAGTCCACAACCCTATGCAGGGAGGAGCAATCAGCCCCAGCATTTT. Protein sequence: CARSPQPYAGRSNQPQHF. The J gene is TRBJ1-5, the V gene TRBV30, with a tentative D call TRBD1 (5 bases). The CDR3 has 18 residues. Germline V gene sequence: CDR1 GTSNPN, CDR2 SVGIG (reference sequence). Full variable domain (rest looked up from reference TRBV30 and TRBJ1-5): SQTIHQWPATLVQPVGSPLSLECTVEGTSNPNLYWYRQAAGRGLQLLFYSVGIGQISSEVPQNLSASRPQDRQFILSSKKLLLSDSGFYLCARSPQPYAGRSNQPQHFGDGTRLSIL.

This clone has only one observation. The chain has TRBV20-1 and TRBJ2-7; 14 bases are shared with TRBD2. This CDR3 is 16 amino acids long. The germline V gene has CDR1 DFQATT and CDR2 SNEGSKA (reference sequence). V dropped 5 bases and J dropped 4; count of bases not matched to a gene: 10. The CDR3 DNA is TGCAGTGCTGGACGACCGGGACTAGCGGGGGTGTACGAGCAGTACTTC. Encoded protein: CSAGRPGLAGVYEQYF.

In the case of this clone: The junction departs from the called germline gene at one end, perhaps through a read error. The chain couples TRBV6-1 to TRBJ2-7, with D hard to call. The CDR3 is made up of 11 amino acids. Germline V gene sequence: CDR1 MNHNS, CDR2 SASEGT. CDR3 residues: CAGSPSDEQYF. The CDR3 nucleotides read TGTGCCGGCAGCCCTTCGGACGAGCAGTACTTC.

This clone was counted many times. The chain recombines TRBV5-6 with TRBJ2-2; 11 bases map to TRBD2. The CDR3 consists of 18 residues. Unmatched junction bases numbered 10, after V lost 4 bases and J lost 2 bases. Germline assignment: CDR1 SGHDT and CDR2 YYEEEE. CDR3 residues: CASSRKLAGVVNTGELFF. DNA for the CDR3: TGTGCCAGCAGCCGAAAACTAGCGGGAGTAGTAAACACCGGGGAGCTGTTTTTT.

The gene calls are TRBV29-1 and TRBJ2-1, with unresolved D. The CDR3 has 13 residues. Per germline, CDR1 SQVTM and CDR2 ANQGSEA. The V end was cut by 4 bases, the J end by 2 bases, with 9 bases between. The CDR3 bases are TGCAGCGTTGTAAGGTACACCTACAATGAGCAGTTCTTC. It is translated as CSVVRYTYNEQFF.

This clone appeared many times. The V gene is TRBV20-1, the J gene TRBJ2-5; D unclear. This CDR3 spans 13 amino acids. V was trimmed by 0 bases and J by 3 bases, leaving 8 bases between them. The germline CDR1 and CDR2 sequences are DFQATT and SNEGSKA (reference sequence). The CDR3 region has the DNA TGCAGTGCTAGAGATCGACCTAAAGAGACCCAGTACTTC. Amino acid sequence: CSARDRPKETQYF.

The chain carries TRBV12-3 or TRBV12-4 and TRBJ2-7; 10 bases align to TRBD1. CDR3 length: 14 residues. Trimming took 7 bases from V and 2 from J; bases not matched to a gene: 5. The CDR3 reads CASTPGTGAYEQYF. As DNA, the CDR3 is TGTGCCAGCACCCCGGGGACAGGGGCCTACGAGCAGTACTTC.

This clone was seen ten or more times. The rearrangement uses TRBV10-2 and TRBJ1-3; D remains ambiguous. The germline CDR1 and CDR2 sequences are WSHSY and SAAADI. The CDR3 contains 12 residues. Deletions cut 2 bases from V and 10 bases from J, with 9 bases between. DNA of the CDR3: TGCGCCAGCAGTGAGGAGGCTAGGACCATATATTTT. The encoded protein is CASSEEARTIYF.

The CDR3, as DNA: TGTGCCTGGAGGGGGGGACGGTTCGAAGCTTTCTTT. It yields the protein CAWRGGRFEAFF. The chain is built from TRBV30 and TRBJ1-1, with a weak D call TRBD1 (5 bases). This CDR3 contains 12 residues. Trimming stripped 3 bases from V and 8 bases from J, with 13 bases between. Looked up from germline, CDR1 is GTSNPN and CDR2 is SVGIG (reference sequence). Variable domain in full (rest from reference TRBV30 and TRBJ1-1): SQTIHQWPATLVQPVGSPLSLECTVEGTSNPNLYWYRQAAGRGLQLLFYSVGIGQISSEVPQNLSASRPQDRQFILSSKKLLLSDSGFYLCAWRGGRFEAFFGQGTRLTVV.

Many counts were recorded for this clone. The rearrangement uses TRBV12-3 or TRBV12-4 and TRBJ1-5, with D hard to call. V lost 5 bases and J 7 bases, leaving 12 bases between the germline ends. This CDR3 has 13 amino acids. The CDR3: CASSPRPGQPQHF. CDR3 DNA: TGTGCCAGCAGTCCAAGACCAGGACAGCCCCAGCATTTT.

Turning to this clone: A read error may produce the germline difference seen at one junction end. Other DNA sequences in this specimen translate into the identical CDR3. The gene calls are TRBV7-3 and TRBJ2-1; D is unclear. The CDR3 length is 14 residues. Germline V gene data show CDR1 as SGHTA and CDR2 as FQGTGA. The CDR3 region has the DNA TGCGCCAGCAGCTTAAGTGGCAACCACAATGAGCAGTTCTTC. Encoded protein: CASSLSGNHNEQFF.

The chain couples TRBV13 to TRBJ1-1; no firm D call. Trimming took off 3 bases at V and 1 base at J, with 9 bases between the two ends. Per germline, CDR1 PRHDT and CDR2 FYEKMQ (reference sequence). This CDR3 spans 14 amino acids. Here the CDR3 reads CASSFWHTNTEAFF. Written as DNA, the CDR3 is TGTGCCAGCAGCTTTTGGCATACGAACACTGAAGCTTTCTTT. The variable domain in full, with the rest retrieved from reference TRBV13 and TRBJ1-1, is AAGVIQSPRHLIKEKRETATLKCYPIPRHDTVYWYQQGPGQDPQFLISFYEKMQSDKGSIPDRFSAQQFSDYHSELNMSSLELGDSALYFCASSFWHTNTEAFFGQGTRLTVV.

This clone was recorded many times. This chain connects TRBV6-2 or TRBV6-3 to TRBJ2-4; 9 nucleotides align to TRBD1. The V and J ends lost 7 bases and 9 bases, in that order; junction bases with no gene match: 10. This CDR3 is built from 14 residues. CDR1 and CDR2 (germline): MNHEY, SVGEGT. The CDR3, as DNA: TGTGCCAGCAACACAGGGGGCTATTCGAGCATTCAGTACTTC. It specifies CASNTGGYSSIQYF.

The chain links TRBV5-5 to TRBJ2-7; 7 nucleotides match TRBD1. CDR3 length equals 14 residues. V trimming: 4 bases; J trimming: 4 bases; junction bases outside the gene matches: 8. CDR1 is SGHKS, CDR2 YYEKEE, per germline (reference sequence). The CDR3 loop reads CASSLLGQHYEQYF. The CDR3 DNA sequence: TGTGCCAGCAGCCTGTTGGGACAGCATTACGAGCAGTACTTC. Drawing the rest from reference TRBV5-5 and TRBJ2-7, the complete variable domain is DAGVTQSPTHLIKTRGQQVTLRCSPISGHKSVSWYQQVLGQGPQFIFQYYEKEERGRGNFPDRFSARQFPNYSSELNVNALLLGDSALYLCASSLLGQHYEQYFGPGTRLTVT.

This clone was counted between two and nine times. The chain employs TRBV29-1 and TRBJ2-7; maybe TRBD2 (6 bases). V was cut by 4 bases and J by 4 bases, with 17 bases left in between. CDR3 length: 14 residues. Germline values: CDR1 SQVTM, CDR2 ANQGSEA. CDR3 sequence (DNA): TGCAGCGTTGCGACGCACGGAGGGTCATACGAGCAGTACTTC. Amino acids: CSVATHGGSYEQYF.

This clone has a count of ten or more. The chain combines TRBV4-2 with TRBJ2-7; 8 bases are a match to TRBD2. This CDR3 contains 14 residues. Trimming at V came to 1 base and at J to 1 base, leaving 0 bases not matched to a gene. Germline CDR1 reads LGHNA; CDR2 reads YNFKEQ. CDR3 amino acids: CASSQGLASYEQYF. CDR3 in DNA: TGTGCCAGCAGCCAAGGACTAGCGTCCTACGAGCAGTACTTC.

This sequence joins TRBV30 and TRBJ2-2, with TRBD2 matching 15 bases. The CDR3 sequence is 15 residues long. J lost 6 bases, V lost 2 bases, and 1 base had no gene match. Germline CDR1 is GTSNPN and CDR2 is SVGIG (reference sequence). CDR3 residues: CAWSWTSGRAGELFF. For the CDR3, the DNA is TGTGCCTGGAGTTGGACTAGCGGGAGGGCCGGGGAGCTGTTTTTT.

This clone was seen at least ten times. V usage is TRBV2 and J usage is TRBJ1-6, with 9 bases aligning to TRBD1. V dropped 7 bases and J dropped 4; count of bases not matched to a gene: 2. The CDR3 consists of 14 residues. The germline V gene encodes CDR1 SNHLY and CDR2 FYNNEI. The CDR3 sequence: CASKDRGYNSPLHF. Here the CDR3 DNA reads TGTGCCAGCAAGGACAGGGGATATAATTCACCCCTCCACTTT.